This T cell receptor beta chain stems from a study of tumor and adjacent non-tumor tissue in lung cancer. The wider study: Each sample yielded roughly 4.2 million productive TCRbeta reads on average.

This sample's RNA came from whole unsorted tissue. This non-tumor lung sample came from over 3 cm beyond the tumor edge. Chemotherapy-naive patients with new lung cancer underwent thoracic surgery in China, August–November 2014. The CDR3 consists of 14 residues. Looked up from germline, CDR1 is MNHNS and CDR2 is SASEGT. A modified ARM-PCR protocol with three rounds of nested PCR amplified TCRbeta. MiXCR, applied by TCRdb to the multiplex PCR reads, yields one record per CDR3 protein. In the table there are 60,000 or so distinct CDR3 sequences, around two thirds of which are singletons. Regarding this clonotype: The germline gene is not matched at one end of the junction; a read error may be the cause.

This TCR came from a man between 70 and 80 years old with non-small cell lung cancer. The chain recombines TRBV6-1 with TRBJ1-5, with D maybe TRBD1 (5 bases). The material sequenced was distant non-tumor lung tissue. CDR3: CVSSRSDNSQPQHF. In DNA, the CDR3 is TGTGTCAGCAGTAGATCGGACAACAGTCAGCCCCAGCATTTT.